The 10 T cell receptor beta chains in this list originate from one sample, sequenced in a study of CD8+ T cells in alopecia areata. Reverse transcribed after extraction, RNA yielded cDNA as the sequencing template. Profiling relied on immunoSEQ multiplex PCR, and the TCRdb table lists in-frame clones only, not all of them. The repertoire holds around 140,000 clones, approximately 49% seen once, with over 0.75% in the top ten. Sample: CD4+ T cells sorted from blood, taken at week 0. These receptors were taken from a human donor with alopecia areata.

The gene calls are TRBV2 and TRBJ2-3; no firm D call. The germline V gene has CDR1 SNHLY and CDR2 FYNNEI. The CDR3 sequence is 11 residues long. The V and J ends lost 10 bases and 1 base respectively, with 6 bases between them. CDR3 loop: CATRGTDTQYF. The CDR3 DNA reads as TGTGCCACCCGGGGCACAGATACGCAGTATTTT.

The rearrangement uses TRBV29-1 and TRBJ2-7; no firm D call. The V and J ends lost 7 bases and 5 bases respectively, with 15 bases between them. The germline V gene has CDR1 SQVTM and CDR2 ANQGSEA. The CDR3 contains 12 residues. The CDR3 region is CSANSKVNEQYF. The CDR3 DNA reads TGCAGCGCTAACTCGAAGGTAAACGAGCAGTACTTC.

This clone is deemed medium-sized. This chain connects TRBV29-1 to TRBJ2-1; TRBD2 agrees at 10 bases. With V trimmed by 0 bases and J by 2 bases, 1 base remained unmatched. The CDR3 length is 15 residues. Per germline, CDR1 SQVTM and CDR2 ANQGSEA. In DNA form, the CDR3 reads TGCAGCGTTGAAGAAAGCGGGAGGGCCTACAATGAGCAGTTCTTC. This encodes CSVEESGRAYNEQFF.

CDR3 in DNA: TGTGCCTGGAGTGGGCCGGCGTTGGGAGGCTACACCTTC. Its translation: CAWSGPALGGYTF. The chain has TRBV30 and TRBJ1-2; D is uncertain. Between the trimmed V and J ends, which lost 1 base and 8 bases, there was a span of 14 bases. This CDR3 spans 13 amino acids. Germline CDR1 GTSNPN, CDR2 SVGIG (reference sequence). Full variable domain (remainder filled in from reference TRBV30 and TRBJ1-2): SQTIHQWPATLVQPVGSPLSLECTVEGTSNPNLYWYRQAAGRGLQLLFYSVGIGQISSEVPQNLSASRPQDRQFILSSKKLLLSDSGFYLCAWSGPALGGYTFGSGTRLTVV.

With regard to this clone: An end of the junction differs from the germline gene, which may be a read error. V is TRBV2 and J is TRBJ2-2; 7 bases agree with TRBD2. CDR1 is SNHLY, CDR2 FYNNEI, per germline. The CDR3 is 15 amino acids. The CDR3 DNA is TGTGCCAGCAGCGAAGGACTAGTGACTCCCGGGGAGCTGTTTTTT. It translates to CASSEGLVTPGELFF.

The rearrangement joins TRBV5-6 to TRBJ2-5; no clear D gene. Looked up from germline, CDR1 is SGHDT and CDR2 is YYEEEE. This CDR3 has 13 amino acids. Trimming cost V 4 bases and J 1 base, with 8 bases left between them. The CDR3 region has the DNA TGTGCCAGCAGCCTCCGCTTCCAAGAGACCCAGTACTTC. Its protein is CASSLRFQETQYF.

V gene TRBV20-1 combines with J gene TRBJ1-1, with no clear D. This CDR3 spans 10 amino acids. V lost 7 bases and J 7 bases, leaving 10 bases between the germline ends. CDR1 and CDR2 from the germline V gene are DFQATT and SNEGSKA (reference sequence). The CDR3 nucleotides read TGCAGTGGGGAAACGGATGAAGCTTTCTTT. Protein: CSGETDEAFF.

CDR3 in amino acids: CASSSMVGQGLTGELFF. In DNA, the CDR3 is TGTGCCAGCAGCTCCATGGTGGGACAGGGTCTCACCGGGGAGCTGTTTTTT. The chain has TRBV7-2 and TRBJ2-2; 9 nucleotides align to TRBD1. V was clipped by 4 bases and J by 4 bases; unmatched bases: 10. The CDR3 contains 17 residues. Per germline, CDR1 SGHTA and CDR2 FQGNSA.

This rearrangement joins TRBV7-2 to TRBJ2-6; 9 bases align to TRBD1. The J segment lost 0 bases and the V segment lost 5 bases, leaving 8 bases of the junction unmatched. CDR1 and CDR2 (germline): SGHTA, FQGNSA. CDR3 length: 18 amino acids. CDR3: CASSQGNRGPSGANVLTF. The CDR3 nucleotides are TGTGCCAGCAGCCAGGGTAACAGGGGGCCCTCTGGGGCCAACGTCCTGACTTTC.

The gene calls are TRBV7-6 and TRBJ2-3; D is perhaps TRBD1 (6 bases). Trimming removed 5 bases at V and 6 bases at J, with 18 bases between. Per germline, CDR1 SGHVS and CDR2 FNYEAQ. This CDR3 spans 15 amino acids. The CDR3 sequence is CASSTYLGARDTQYF. The CDR3 coding sequence is TGTGCCAGCAGCACCTACCTGGGGGCGCGTGATACGCAGTATTTT.